This entry lists 24 T cell receptor beta chains sequenced from one sample in a study of blood T cell repertoires in COVID-19. The method was immunoSEQ multiplex PCR; TCRdb's version includes in-frame clones alone and lacks a portion of them. The sample holds 250,000 to 300,000 clones, around 90% seen once. Sequenced material: peripheral blood. These receptors all come from an older woman with COVID-19, enrolled during active disease.

On this clone: This sample also contains other DNA sequences that code for the same CDR3. The genes are TRBV11-3 and TRBJ2-3; 9 bases line up with TRBD1. The CDR3 covers 14 residues. Germline-derived CDR1 and CDR2 are SGHNT and YENEEA. The V segment lost 5 bases and the J segment 3 bases; nucleotides outside the gene matches: 3. CDR3 nucleotide sequence: TGTGCCAGCAGCCCTGGACAGGGGACAGATACGCAGTATTTT. Protein sequence: CASSPGQGTDTQYF.

V usage is TRBV21-1 and J usage is TRBJ1-2; TRBD1 is the table's D call, not checked against the DNA. TRBV21-1 is classified as a pseudogene. There are 15 residues in the CDR3. CDR3 DNA sequence: TGTGCCAGCTGGTTGACCCCCCCAGGGCCCTATGGCTACACCTTC. Its protein is CASWLTPPGPYGYTF.

The chain is built from TRBV5-6 and TRBJ1-1; 7 bases match TRBD1. Looked up from germline, CDR1 is SGHDT and CDR2 is YYEEEE. The CDR3 has 13 residues. J gave up 11 bases and V 4 bases, and 11 bases lay outside the gene matches. CDR3 nucleotides: TGTGCCAGCAGCAGGTGGACAGGCGGTATTGCTTTCTTT. Translated, it gives CASSRWTGGIAFF.

The chain couples TRBV30 to TRBJ1-3, with 11 bases that match TRBD1. Germline V gene sequence: CDR1 GTSNPN, CDR2 SVGIG (reference sequence). The trim removed 5 bases at V and 4 bases at J, leaving 4 bases unmatched. CDR3 size: 14 residues. In nucleotides, the CDR3 is TGTGCCTGGGGGGACAGGGGGGACGGAAACACCATATATTTT. It codes for CAWGDRGDGNTIYF.

V gene TRBV19 combines with J gene TRBJ1-1; D gene unclear. In germline, CDR1 is LNHDA, CDR2 SQIVND (reference sequence). This CDR3 contains 13 residues. Trimming stripped 8 bases from V and 0 bases from J, with 10 bases between. This CDR3 reads CASGPGMNTEAFF. DNA of the CDR3: TGTGCCAGTGGTCCAGGAATGAACACTGAAGCTTTCTTT.

V and J are TRBV6-2 or TRBV6-3 and TRBJ2-7; a weak D match, TRBD1 (6 bases). Looked up from germline, CDR1 is MNHEY and CDR2 is SVGEGT. V was pared by 5 bases and J by 7 bases, with 12 bases between. The CDR3 runs 12 residues. This CDR3 is CASSRPRGEQYF. In DNA form, the CDR3 reads TGTGCCAGCAGTCGCCCCAGGGGTGAGCAGTACTTC.

This chain joins TRBV7-8 and TRBJ1-2; D unclear. The CDR3 sequence is 13 residues long. From germline, CDR1 is SGHVS and CDR2 FQNEAQ. V gave up 2 bases and J gave up 2 bases, with 6 bases separating them. The CDR3 sequence: CASSLSSNYGYTF. The CDR3 region has the DNA TGTGCCAGCAGCTTATCAAGCAACTATGGCTACACCTTC.

This clone was seen a single time. This chain connects TRBV29-1 to TRBJ1-1; 8 nucleotides agree with TRBD1. This CDR3 region has 13 residues. The V gene end was trimmed by 4 bases and the J gene end by 4 bases; junction bases not matched to a gene: 5. Germline V gene sequence: CDR1 SQVTM, CDR2 ANQGSEA. In nucleotides, the CDR3 is TGCAGCGTTGTGCGAGGACAGGGCACTGAAGCTTTCTTT. Its protein product is CSVVRGQGTEAFF. Based on the CDR3 plus reference TRBV29-1 and TRBJ1-1, the full variable domain is SAVISQKPSRDICQRGTSLTIQCQVDSQVTMMFWYRQQPGQSLTLIATANQGSEATYESGFVIDKFPISRPNLTFSTLTVSNMSPEDSSIYLCSVVRGQGTEAFFGQGTRLTVV.

The chain recombines TRBV3-1 (or the pseudogene TRBV3-2) with TRBJ1-4; possibly TRBD1 for D (5 bases). V was pared by 8 bases and J by 0 bases, with 16 bases between. The CDR3 sequence is 16 residues long. The germline gives CDR1 LGHDT, CDR2 YNNKEL (reference sequence). The DNA of the CDR3 is TGTGCCAGCCACCCCCTTACAGGAGCAACTAATGAAAAACTGTTTTTT. It translates to CASHPLTGATNEKLFF.

The rearrangement joins TRBV15 to TRBJ1-6; D might be TRBD1 (5 bases). Trimming shortened V by 0 bases and J by 4 bases, and 13 bases separated the two germline ends. Germline values: CDR1 LNHNV, CDR2 YYDKDF (reference sequence). The CDR3 spans 17 residues. The chain's CDR3 is CATSRDEFGAYNSPLHF. For the CDR3, the DNA is TGTGCCACCAGCAGAGATGAGTTTGGGGCGTATAATTCACCCCTCCACTTT.

This clone was picked up one time. The chain uses TRBV6-5 and TRBJ1-5, with 7 nucleotides matching TRBD1. Looked up from germline, CDR1 is MNHEY and CDR2 is SVGAGI. This CDR3 has 14 residues. V dropped 6 bases and J dropped 1; count of bases not matched to a gene: 3. The CDR3 nucleotides are TGTGCCAGCAGCCAGGGACAGAGCAATCAGCCCCAGCATTTT. Translating it yields CASSQGQSNQPQHF.

This chain joins TRBV6-6 and TRBJ1-1; D is ambiguous. Germline V gives CDR1 MNHNY, CDR2 SVGAGI (reference sequence). Trimming took 7 bases from V and 1 from J, leaving 10 bases between them. The CDR3 runs to 13 residues. CDR3 in amino acids: CASILGRNTEAFF. CDR3 in DNA: TGTGCCAGCATCCTTGGGAGGAACACTGAAGCTTTCTTT.

This sequence joins TRBV6-6 and TRBJ1-2, with D perhaps matching TRBD1 (5 bases). Germline CDR1 MNHNY, CDR2 SVGAGI (reference sequence). This CDR3 region has 15 residues. V was cut by 0 bases and J by 0 bases, with 8 bases left in between. In DNA, the CDR3 is TGTGCCAGCAGTTACTCGGACAAGCCTAACTATGGCTACACCTTC. As protein: CASSYSDKPNYGYTF.

Points on this clone: The junction departs from germline at one end; a sequencing error may be responsible. The chain carries TRBV6-5 and TRBJ2-7; TRBD1 matches 10 bases. The length of the CDR3 is 15 residues. Germline assignment: CDR1 MNHEY and CDR2 SVGAGI. The CDR3 DNA reads TGTGCCAGCAGTAACTCCGGGACAGGGGCCTTGGAGCAGTACTTC. Its protein is CASSNSGTGALEQYF.

This chain connects TRBV12-5 to TRBJ1-4, with 7 bases aligning to TRBD1. The J segment lost 10 bases and the V segment lost 5 bases, leaving 16 bases of the junction unmatched. CDR3 length equals 16 residues. Looked up from germline, CDR1 is LGHNT and CDR2 is FRNRAP. CDR3 region: CASGPAQTGDRRKLFF. The CDR3 coding sequence is TGTGCTAGTGGTCCCGCACAAACAGGGGATAGGCGAAAACTGTTTTTT. Complete variable domain (other parts from reference TRBV12-5 and TRBJ1-4): DARVTQTPRHKVTEMGQEVTMRCQPILGHNTVFWYRQTMMQGLELLAYFRNRAPLDDSGMPKDRFSAEMPDATLATLKIQPSEPRDSAVYFCASGPAQTGDRRKLFFGSGTQLSVL.

This chain connects TRBV6-5 to TRBJ2-2; 8 bases agree with TRBD2. J lost 7 bases, V lost 5 bases, and 9 bases had no gene match. The germline V gene encodes CDR1 MNHEY and CDR2 SVGAGI. The CDR3 length is 15 residues. The CDR3 DNA reads as TGTGCCAGCAGTAGGGGACTAGTAACGGGCGGGGAGCTGTTTTTT. It yields the protein CASSRGLVTGGELFF.

This chain connects TRBV6-5 to TRBJ1-6; TRBD1 matches 8 bases. The V gene end was trimmed by 0 bases and the J gene end by 10 bases; junction bases not matched to a gene: 5. Looked up from germline, CDR1 is MNHEY and CDR2 is SVGAGI. The CDR3 totals 15 residues. The CDR3 DNA is TGTGCCAGCAGTTACTCAGGACAGGGTGTGTCACCCCTCCACTTT. This codes for CASSYSGQGVSPLHF.

The genes are TRBV9 and TRBJ2-3; unclear D gene. This CDR3 has 14 amino acids. Per the germline V gene, CDR1 is SGDLS and CDR2 is YYNGEE. V was pared by 3 bases and J by 4 bases, with 12 bases between. CDR3 nucleotides: TGTGCCAGCAGCGGAGCCCCCATTTCAGATACGCAGTATTTT. Translation gives CASSGAPISDTQYF.

The chain uses TRBV7-9 and TRBJ2-5; TRBD2 matches 8 bases. The V gene end was trimmed by 4 bases and the J gene end by 5 bases; junction bases not matched to a gene: 6. CDR3 length: 14 residues. CDR1 SEHNR and CDR2 FQNEAQ come from the germline V gene (reference sequence). The CDR3 DNA sequence: TGTGCCAGCAGCTCGCCGGGGGGGCGGGAGACCCAGTACTTC. This codes for CASSSPGGRETQYF.

J is TRBJ1-1 and V is TRBV7-2; tentative D call: TRBD1 (6 bases). The CDR3 length is 15 residues. Trimming cost V 0 bases and J 0 bases, with 8 bases left between them. CDR1 is SGHTA, CDR2 FQGNSA, per germline. The CDR3 DNA reads as TGTGCCAGCAGCTTAGCAACAGGGTTGAACACTGAAGCTTTCTTT. It specifies CASSLATGLNTEAFF.

This chain uses TRBV18 with TRBJ1-5, with a possible D match to TRBD1 (5 bases). Per germline, CDR1 KGHSH and CDR2 LQKENI. Trimming removed 4 bases from V and 4 bases from J, with 8 bases in between. This CDR3 contains 13 residues. CDR3 sequence: CASSQRQNQPQHF. As DNA, the CDR3 is TGTGCCAGCTCACAGAGACAGAATCAGCCCCAGCATTTT. Based on the CDR3 plus reference TRBV18 and TRBJ1-5, the full variable domain is NAGVMQNPRHLVRRRGQEARLRCSPMKGHSHVYWYRQLPEEGLKFMVYLQKENIIDESGMPKERFSAEFPKEGPSILRIQQVVRGDSAAYFCASSQRQNQPQHFGDGTRLSIL.

The rearrangement links TRBV5-6 to TRBJ1-4; D is uncertain. V was clipped by 0 bases and J by 4 bases, with 10 bases between them. The CDR3 contains 15 residues. Germline lookup yields CDR1 SGHDT and CDR2 YYEEEE. The CDR3 spells CASSLGGFFNEKLFF. The CDR3 DNA reads TGTGCCAGCAGCTTGGGAGGCTTCTTTAATGAAAAACTGTTTTTT.

This clone has just one count. In DNA form, the CDR3 reads TGTGCCAGCAGTTACTCCACAGGGGCCATCGGGGAGCTGTTTTTT. Translation gives CASSYSTGAIGELFF. This chain joins TRBV6-2 or TRBV6-3 and TRBJ2-2; 7 positions match TRBD1. The CDR3 runs to 15 residues. The germline V gene encodes CDR1 MNHEY and CDR2 SVGEGT. V shed 0 bases, J shed 7 bases, and the junction held 5 bases outside the gene matches.

In this sample, this clone turned up once. This chain joins TRBV12-3 or TRBV12-4 and TRBJ1-2, with 7 bases identical to TRBD1. There are 12 residues in the CDR3. With V trimmed by 3 bases and J by 12 bases, 7 bases remained unmatched. CDR3 in DNA: TGTGCCAGCAGTTTCCCCCAACAGGGGAACACCTTC. It specifies CASSFPQQGNTF.